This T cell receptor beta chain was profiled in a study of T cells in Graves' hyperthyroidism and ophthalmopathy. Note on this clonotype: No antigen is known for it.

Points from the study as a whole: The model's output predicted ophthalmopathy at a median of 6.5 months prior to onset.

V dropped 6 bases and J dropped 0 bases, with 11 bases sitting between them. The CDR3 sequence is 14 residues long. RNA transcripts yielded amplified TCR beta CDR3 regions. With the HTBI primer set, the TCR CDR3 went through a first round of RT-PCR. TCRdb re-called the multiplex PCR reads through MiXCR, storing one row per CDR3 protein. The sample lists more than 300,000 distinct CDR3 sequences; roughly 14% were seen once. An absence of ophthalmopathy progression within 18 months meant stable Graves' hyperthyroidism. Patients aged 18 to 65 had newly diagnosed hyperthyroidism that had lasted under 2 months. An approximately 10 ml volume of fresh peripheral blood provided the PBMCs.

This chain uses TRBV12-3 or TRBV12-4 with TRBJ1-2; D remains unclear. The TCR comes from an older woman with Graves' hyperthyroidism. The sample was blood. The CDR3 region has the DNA TGTGCCAGCAGAGACGGAAGCGCTAACTATGGCTACACCTTC. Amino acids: CASRDGSANYGYTF.